These 4 T cell receptor beta chains were sequenced from one sample in a study of T cells in Graves' hyperthyroidism and ophthalmopathy. From RNA transcripts, TCR beta CDR3 regions were amplified. TCR CDR3 underwent first-round RT-PCR with the HTBI primer set. MiXCR was run by TCRdb on the multiplex PCR reads, yielding one entry per CDR3 protein. This repertoire shows under 400,000 distinct CDR3 sequences, 15% found once; its top ten account for approximately 20%. The sequencing input was blood. All receptors derive from an older woman with Graves' ophthalmopathy.

This CDR3 reads CASSAQQGGSQETQYF. Here the CDR3 DNA reads TGTGCCAGCAGTGCCCAGCAGGGGGGTTCCCAAGAGACCCAGTACTTC. The rearrangement joins TRBV2 to TRBJ2-5, with TRBD1 as a possible D gene (7 bases). The CDR3 sequence is 16 residues long. Trimming shortened V by 4 bases and J by 1 base, and 16 bases separated the two germline ends. Looked up from germline, CDR1 is SNHLY and CDR2 is FYNNEI.

This clonotype appeared many times. The chain couples TRBV20-1 to TRBJ2-3; 10 nucleotides agree with TRBD2. The CDR3 has 17 amino acids. Per the germline V gene, CDR1 is DFQATT and CDR2 is SNEGSKA (reference sequence). The trim removed 0 bases at V and 3 bases at J, leaving 9 bases unmatched. This CDR3 reads CSARDQSGRAFTDTQYF. CDR3 sequence (DNA): TGCAGTGCTAGAGATCAGAGCGGGAGGGCGTTTACAGATACGCAGTATTTT.

This clonotype has ten or more counts. J is TRBJ2-1 and V is TRBV6-1; D remains ambiguous. V gave up 0 bases and J gave up 8 bases, with 23 bases separating them. This CDR3 spans 18 amino acids. The germline V gene has CDR1 MNHNS and CDR2 SASEGT. Here the CDR3 DNA reads TGTGCCAGCAGTGAAGCGCGCCCCCTAGGATCAAGGGTCGATGAGCAGTTCTTC. This encodes CASSEARPLGSRVDEQFF.

V is TRBV2 and J is TRBJ2-7, with no clear D. The CDR3 runs 13 residues. The germline V gene has CDR1 SNHLY and CDR2 FYNNEI. V was clipped by 5 bases and J by 0 bases, with 8 bases between them. The CDR3 loop is CASSNVVSYEQYF. CDR3 in DNA: TGTGCCAGCAGTAATGTTGTCTCCTACGAGCAGTACTTC. Looking up the rest from reference TRBV2 and TRBJ2-7 gives the full variable domain: EPEVTQTPSHQVTQMGQEVILRCVPISNHLYFYWYRQILGQKVEFLVSFYNNEISEKSEIFDDQFSVERPDGSNFTLKIRSTKLEDSAMYFCASSNVVSYEQYFGPGTRLTVT.